These 19 T cell receptor beta chains came from one sample sequenced in a study of T cell repertoires in cytomegalovirus infection. One entry per CDR3 protein results from TCRdb running MiXCR on the reads. The sample carries approximately 500,000 distinct CDR3 sequences, approximately 16% recorded once. The sample taken for sequencing was CD8+ T cells from PBMCs. Source of these receptors: a human donor in good health (CMV status not recorded). Some clones in this sample may be carry-over from other donors' samples.

This clonotype was counted at least ten times. The rearrangement uses TRBV12-3 or TRBV12-4 and TRBJ1-1, with unresolved D. The CDR3 has 15 residues. V dropped 2 bases and J dropped 0 bases, with 10 bases sitting between them. The CDR3: CASSLILTMNTEAFF. The CDR3 DNA reads TGTGCCAGCAGTTTAATTCTGACGATGAACACTGAAGCTTTCTTT.

The sample holds many counts of this clonotype. V usage is TRBV7-9 and J usage is TRBJ2-5; 8 nucleotides match TRBD1. The length of the CDR3 is 14 residues. Germline values: CDR1 SEHNR, CDR2 FQNEAQ (reference sequence). The V gene end was trimmed by 4 bases and the J gene end by 1 base; junction bases not matched to a gene: 2. The DNA of the CDR3 is TGTGCCAGCAGCTCTCAGGGGGCCCAAGAGACCCAGTACTTC. Translated: CASSSQGAQETQYF.

Only a few counts were recorded for this clonotype. The rearrangement links TRBV5-5 to TRBJ2-7; tentative D call: TRBD1 (6 bases). There are 14 residues in the CDR3. CDR1 is SGHKS, CDR2 YYEKEE, per germline (reference sequence). The V end was cut by 4 bases, the J end by 3 bases, with 14 bases between. The CDR3 region has the DNA TGTGCCAGCAGCCCCCCGACAGGACGCTACGAGCAGTACTTC. Protein sequence: CASSPPTGRYEQYF. Using reference TRBV5-5 and TRBJ2-7 for the parts outside the CDR3, the full variable domain is DAGVTQSPTHLIKTRGQQVTLRCSPISGHKSVSWYQQVLGQGPQFIFQYYEKEERGRGNFPDRFSARQFPNYSSELNVNALLLGDSALYLCASSPPTGRYEQYFGPGTRLTVT.

This clonotype was observed at least ten times. CDR3 sequence reads: CASSQTAEGYEQYF. The DNA of the CDR3 is TGTGCCAGCAGCCAAACGGCCGAAGGCTACGAGCAGTACTTC. The chain employs TRBV7-9 and TRBJ2-7; D gene ambiguous. The CDR3 loop spans 14 amino acids. V was clipped by 5 bases and J by 3 bases, with 14 bases between them. Germline V gives CDR1 SEHNR, CDR2 FQNEAQ (reference sequence). Filled out from reference TRBV7-9 and TRBJ2-7, the complete variable domain reads DTGVSQNPRHKITKRGQNVTFRCDPISEHNRLYWYRQTLGQGPEFLTYFQNEAQLEKSRLLSDRFSAERPKGSFSTLEIQRTEQGDSAMYLCASSQTAEGYEQYFGPGTRLTVT.

This clonotype was counted many times. The rearrangement joins TRBV7-9 to TRBJ2-5; weak D call: TRBD2 (5 bases). Trimming stripped 5 bases from V and 1 base from J, with 11 bases between. Germline V CDR1 and CDR2: SEHNR, FQNEAQ (reference sequence). The CDR3 length is 14 residues. In DNA, the CDR3 is TGTGCCAGCAGCCCGGAGGACTTCCAAGAGACCCAGTACTTC. Its translation is CASSPEDFQETQYF.

The chain is built from TRBV19 and TRBJ1-1, with a weak D call TRBD1 (5 bases). CDR3 length: 13 residues. Germline CDR1 LNHDA, CDR2 SQIVND (reference sequence). V lost 5 bases to trimming and J lost 2 bases, with 9 bases between them. The CDR3 spells CASSGGTNTEAFF. The CDR3 DNA is TGTGCCAGTAGTGGTGGGACTAACACTGAAGCTTTCTTT. The full variable domain, its missing parts supplied by reference TRBV19 and TRBJ1-1, is DGGITQSPKYLFRKEGQNVTLSCEQNLNHDAMYWYRQDPGQGLRLIYYSQIVNDFQKGDIAEGYSVSREKKESFPLTVTSAQKNPTAFYLCASSGGTNTEAFFGQGTRLTVV.

The chain couples TRBV6-2 or TRBV6-3 to TRBJ2-2; TRBD2 is a possible D gene (5 bases). CDR1 is MNHEY, CDR2 SVGEGT, per germline. The V end was cut by 0 bases, the J end by 2 bases, with 10 bases between. The CDR3 length is 16 residues. The DNA of the CDR3 is TGTGCCAGCAGTTACTCGGCTAGCAGTAACACCGGGGAGCTGTTTTTT. This translates into CASSYSASSNTGELFF.

This clonotype was detected many times. The chain carries TRBV7-6 and TRBJ1-1; TRBD1 aligns across 8 bases. Per the germline V gene, CDR1 is SGHVS and CDR2 is FNYEAQ. The ends lost 2 bases at V and 2 bases at J; junction bases unmatched: 7. The CDR3 runs to 16 residues. The CDR3 nucleotides read TGTGCCAGCAGCTTAATCGTGGACAGGGCCAACACTGAAGCTTTCTTT. Protein: CASSLIVDRANTEAFF.

This clonotype was seen more than once but under ten times. The chain employs TRBV5-5 and TRBJ2-7; D could derive from TRBD1 or TRBD2 (5 bases each). Trimming stripped 4 bases from V and 12 bases from J, with 17 bases between. The germline gives CDR1 SGHKS, CDR2 YYEKEE (reference sequence). The CDR3 has 12 amino acids. The chain's CDR3 is CASSPGTVDLYF. CDR3 in DNA: TGTGCCAGCAGCCCGGGGACGGTGGATCTGTACTTC.

The CDR3 loop is CASKGTGDNQPQHF. The CDR3 coding sequence is TGTGCCAGCAAAGGGACAGGGGACAATCAGCCCCAGCATTTT. The chain uses TRBV6-6 and TRBJ1-5; TRBD1 agrees at 10 bases. V was pared by 7 bases and J by 3 bases, with 3 bases of the junction left unmatched. The CDR3 is made up of 14 amino acids. In germline, CDR1 is MNHNY, CDR2 SVGAGI (reference sequence).

V and J are TRBV19 and TRBJ2-7, with 10 bases that match TRBD1. Unmatched junction bases numbered 9, after V lost 9 bases and J lost 4 bases. CDR1 is LNHDA and CDR2 is SQIVND in the germline V gene (reference sequence). This CDR3 spans 14 amino acids. The CDR3 sequence is CASSWGTGVYEQYF. CDR3 sequence (DNA): TGTGCCAGCTCATGGGGGACAGGGGTGTACGAGCAGTACTTC.

For this clonotype: With a much larger clone just one base away, this may be a read error. The chain has TRBV10-3 and TRBJ1-1; D is ambiguous. Germline CDR1 and CDR2: ENHRY and SYGVKD. The ends were cut back, 6 bases at V and 1 base at J, with 18 bases in the middle. The CDR3 is 16 amino acids. The CDR3 DNA is TGTGCCATCAGACTGACGGGGAACATGAGGAACACTGAAGCTTTCTTT. This translates into CAIRLTGNMRNTEAFF.

Concerning this clonotype itself: Since no conserved phenylalanine or tryptophan closes the CDR3, a read error is the likely cause. The chain joins TRBV7-4 to TRBJ2-1, with D perhaps TRBD1 (6 bases). The CDR3 sequence is 13 residues long. Between the trimmed V and J ends, which lost 7 bases and 8 bases, there was a span of 15 bases. Germline CDR1 reads SGHVT; CDR2 reads SQSDAQ. The CDR3: CASIPEGVYEQFL. CDR3 coding DNA: TGTGCCAGCATCCCCGAGGGGGTGTATGAGCAGTTCTTA.

This clonotype was seen a handful of times. CDR3 DNA: TGTGCCAGCGGTGTACATGGTGAATCAGAGACCCAGTACTTC. It codes for CASGVHGESETQYF. This chain connects TRBV27 to TRBJ2-5; D is unclear. CDR1 is MNHEY and CDR2 is SMNVEV in the germline V gene (reference sequence). CDR3 length: 14 amino acids. The V end lost 8 bases, the J end lost 4 bases, and 17 bases lay between the germline ends.

This clonotype was seen a few times. V and J are TRBV14 and TRBJ2-1; perhaps TRBD2 as D (5 bases). The V end lost 4 bases, the J end lost 0 bases, and 16 bases lay between the germline ends. This CDR3 is 17 amino acids long. In germline, CDR1 is SGHDN, CDR2 FVKESK. The chain's CDR3 is CASSPVAGAPSYNEQFF. Written as DNA, the CDR3 is TGTGCCAGCAGCCCTGTTGCGGGTGCCCCCTCCTACAATGAGCAGTTCTTC.

This clonotype was counted a few times. The rearrangement links TRBV25-1 to TRBJ1-2, with 7 bases matching TRBD1. V lost 3 bases, J lost 2 bases, and 3 bases stayed unmatched. CDR1 MGHDK and CDR2 SYGVNS come from the germline V gene. The CDR3 spans 14 residues. The CDR3 nucleotides are TGTGCCAGCAGTGAGAGGGACAGCAACTATGGCTACACCTTC. As protein: CASSERDSNYGYTF.

This clonotype was counted at least ten times. CDR3 nucleotide sequence: TGTGCCAGCAGCTCGAACGGTAATCAGCCCCAGCATTTT. This encodes CASSSNGNQPQHF. The rearrangement links TRBV11-2 to TRBJ1-5; D ambiguous. The V gene lost 4 bases and the J gene lost 4 bases, with 8 bases spanning the gap. This CDR3 spans 13 amino acids. The germline V gene has CDR1 SGHAT and CDR2 FQNNGV.

This clonotype was found many times. The V gene is TRBV11-2, the J gene TRBJ2-5; 7 nucleotides line up with TRBD1. The V gene end was trimmed by 3 bases and the J gene end by 1 base; junction bases not matched to a gene: 8. This CDR3 has 16 residues. Germline V gene sequence: CDR1 SGHAT, CDR2 FQNNGV. The CDR3 protein is CASSFPTGTAQETQYF. The CDR3 DNA reads TGTGCCAGCAGCTTCCCCACAGGGACAGCCCAAGAGACCCAGTACTTC.

This clonotype was observed a handful of times. This chain connects TRBV5-1 to TRBJ1-1; D unresolved. The germline CDR1 and CDR2 sequences are SGHRS and YFSETQ. This CDR3 spans 17 amino acids. Between the trimmed V and J ends, which lost 0 bases and 2 bases, there was a span of 17 bases. CDR3 in DNA: TGCGCCAGCAGCTTGGCCGCTGCCGGGCAGTCCAACACTGAAGCTTTCTTT. It translates to CASSLAAAGQSNTEAFF.